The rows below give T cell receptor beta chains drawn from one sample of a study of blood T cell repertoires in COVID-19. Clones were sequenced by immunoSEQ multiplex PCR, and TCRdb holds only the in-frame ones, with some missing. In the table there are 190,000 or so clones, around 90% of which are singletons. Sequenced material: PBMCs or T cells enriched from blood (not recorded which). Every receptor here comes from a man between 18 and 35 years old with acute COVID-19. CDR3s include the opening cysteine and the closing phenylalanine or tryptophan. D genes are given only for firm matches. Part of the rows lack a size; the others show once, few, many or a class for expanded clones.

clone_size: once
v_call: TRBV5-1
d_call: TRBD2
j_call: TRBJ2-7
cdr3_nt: TGCGCCAGCAGCAACCCCCCGGGACTAGCGGGAGGACCCCTATTC
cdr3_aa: CASSNPPGLAGGPLF

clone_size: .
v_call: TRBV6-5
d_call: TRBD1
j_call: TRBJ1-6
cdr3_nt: TGTGCCGGCGACCGGGACAGCAATAATTCACCCCTCCACTTT
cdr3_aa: CAGDRDSNNSPLHF

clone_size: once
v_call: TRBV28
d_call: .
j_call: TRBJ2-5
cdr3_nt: TGTGCCAGCAGTTTCCACGCGGGACAAGAGACCCAGTACTTC
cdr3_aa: CASSFHAGQETQYF

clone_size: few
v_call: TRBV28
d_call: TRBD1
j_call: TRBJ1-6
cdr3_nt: TGTGCCAGCATCTGGACAGGCTATAATTCACCCCTCCACTTT
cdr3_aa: CASIWTGYNSPLHF

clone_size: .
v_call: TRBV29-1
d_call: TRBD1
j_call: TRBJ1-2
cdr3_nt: TGCAGCGTTCCTACGGAGGGGGCAGGCTATGGCTACACCTTC
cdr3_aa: CSVPTEGAGYGYTF

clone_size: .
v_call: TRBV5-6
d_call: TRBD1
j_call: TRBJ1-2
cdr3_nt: TGTGCCAGCAGCCCCGACAGGGGCATAGTCCATGGCTACACCTTC
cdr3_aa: CASSPDRGIVHGYTF

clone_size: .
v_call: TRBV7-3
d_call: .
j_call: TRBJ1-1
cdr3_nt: TGTGCCAGCAGCCCCCGGGGAAGTAACACTGAAGCTTTCTTT
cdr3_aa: CASSPRGSNTEAFF

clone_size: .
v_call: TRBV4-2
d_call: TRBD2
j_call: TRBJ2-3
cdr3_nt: TGTGCCAGCAGCCCCGCGACTAGCGGCCCCTCCGATACGCAGTATTTT
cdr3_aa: CASSPATSGPSDTQYF

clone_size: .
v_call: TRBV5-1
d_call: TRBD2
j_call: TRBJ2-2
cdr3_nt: TGCGCCAGCAGCTACCCGGGACTAGCGGATAACACCGGGGAGCTGTTTTTT
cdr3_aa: CASSYPGLADNTGELFF

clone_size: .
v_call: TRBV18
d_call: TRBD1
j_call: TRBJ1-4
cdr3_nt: TGTGCCAGCTCACCAACCTTGGGACAGACAACTAATGAAAAACTGTTTTTT
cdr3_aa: CASSPTLGQTTNEKLFF

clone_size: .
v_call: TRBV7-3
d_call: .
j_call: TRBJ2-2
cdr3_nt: TGTGCCAGCAGCCTGTCGGGGGACCCAACGAACACCGGGGAGCTGTTTTTT
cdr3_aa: CASSLSGDPTNTGELFF

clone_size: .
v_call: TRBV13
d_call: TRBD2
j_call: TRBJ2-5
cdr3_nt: TGTGCCAGCAGACCCACTAGCGGGAGTCTCCAAGAGACCCAGTACTTC
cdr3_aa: CASRPTSGSLQETQYF

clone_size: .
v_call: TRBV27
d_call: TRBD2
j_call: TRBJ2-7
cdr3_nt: TGTGCCAGCAGGCGGGGTTTCTCCGGGACTAGCGCCTACGAGCAGTACTTC
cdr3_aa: CASRRGFSGTSAYEQYF

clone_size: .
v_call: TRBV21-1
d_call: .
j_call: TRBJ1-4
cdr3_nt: TGTGCCAGCAGCAAGGGACAGGGGGATGAAAAACTGTTTTTT
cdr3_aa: CASSKGQGDEKLFF

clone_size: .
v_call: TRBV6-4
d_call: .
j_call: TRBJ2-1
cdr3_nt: TGTGCCAGCAGTGAGAGGGCATACAATGAGCAGTTCTTC
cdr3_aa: CASSERAYNEQFF

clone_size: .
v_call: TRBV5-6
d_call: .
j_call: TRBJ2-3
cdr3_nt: TGTGCCAGCAACTTGGCCGGGAATACGCAGTATTTT
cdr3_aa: CASNLAGNTQYF

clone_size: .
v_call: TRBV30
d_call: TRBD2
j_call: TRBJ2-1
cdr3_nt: TGTGCCTGGAGGATTAGCGGGAGCTACAATGAGCAGTTCTTC
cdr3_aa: CAWRISGSYNEQFF

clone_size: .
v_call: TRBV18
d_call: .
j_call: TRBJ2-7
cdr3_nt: TGTGCCAGCTCCCCAGGGACTGAAGCCTACGAGCAGTACTTC
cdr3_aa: CASSPGTEAYEQYF

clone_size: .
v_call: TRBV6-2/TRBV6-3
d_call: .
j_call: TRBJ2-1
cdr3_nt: TGTGCCAGCAGTTACTCCGAGGAATCCGATGAGCAGTTCTTC
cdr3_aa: CASSYSEESDEQFF

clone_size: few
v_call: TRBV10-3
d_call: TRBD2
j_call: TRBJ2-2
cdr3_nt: TGTGCCATCAGGAGTACGGCGGGACTAGGGGTTCGTGATGACACCGGGGAGCTGTTTTTT
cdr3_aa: CAIRSTAGLGVRDDTGELFF

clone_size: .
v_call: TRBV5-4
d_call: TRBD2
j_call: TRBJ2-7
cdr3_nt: TGTGCCAGCAGCTCCGGGACTAGCGGGATCGGTGAGCAGTACTTC
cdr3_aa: CASSSGTSGIGEQYF

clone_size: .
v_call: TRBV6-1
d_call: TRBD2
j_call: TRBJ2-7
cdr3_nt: TGTGCCAGCAGTGAACTAGCGGGAGGGGGCAACGAGCAGTACTTC
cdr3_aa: CASSELAGGGNEQYF

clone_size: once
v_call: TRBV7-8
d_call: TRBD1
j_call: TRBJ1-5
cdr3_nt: TGTGCCAGCAGCAACCGGGACAGACGGCAGCCCCAGCATTTT
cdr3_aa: CASSNRDRRQPQHF

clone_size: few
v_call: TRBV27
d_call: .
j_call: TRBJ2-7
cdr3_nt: TGTGCCAGCAGTTTTGGGGACAAACCCTACGAGCAGTACTTC
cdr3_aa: CASSFGDKPYEQYF

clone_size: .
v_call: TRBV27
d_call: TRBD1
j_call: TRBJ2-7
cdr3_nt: TGTGCCAGCAGGGGACAGGGGACCTACGAGCAGTACTTC
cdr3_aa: CASRGQGTYEQYF

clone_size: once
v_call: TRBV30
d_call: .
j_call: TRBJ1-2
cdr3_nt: TGTGCCTGGAGTACCGATAACGGGAGTGGTGGCTACACCTTC
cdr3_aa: CAWSTDNGSGGYTF

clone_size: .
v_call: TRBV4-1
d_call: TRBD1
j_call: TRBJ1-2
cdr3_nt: TGCGCCAGCAGCCAAGGATCCCCCCTCGTGGACAGGTTCGATGGCTACACCTTC
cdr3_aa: CASSQGSPLVDRFDGYTF

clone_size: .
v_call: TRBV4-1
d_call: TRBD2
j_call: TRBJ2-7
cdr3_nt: TGCGCCAGCAGCCACGTGACTAGCGGGGACGTAGCGGAGCAGTACTTC
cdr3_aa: CASSHVTSGDVAEQYF

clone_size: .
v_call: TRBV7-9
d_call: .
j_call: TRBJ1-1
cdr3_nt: TGTGCCAGCAGCGAAGGGGACTACAGGGAGGGCACTGAAGCTTTCTTT
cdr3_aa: CASSEGDYREGTEAFF

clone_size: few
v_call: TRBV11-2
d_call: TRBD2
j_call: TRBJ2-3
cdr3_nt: TGTGCCAGCAGCCGCCGGACTAGCCCAAGGGTAGATACGCAGTATTTT
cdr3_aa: CASSRRTSPRVDTQYF

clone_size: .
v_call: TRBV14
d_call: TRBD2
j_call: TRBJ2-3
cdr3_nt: TGTGCCAGCAGGGGACTAGCGGACACAGATACGCAGTATTTT
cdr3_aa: CASRGLADTDTQYF

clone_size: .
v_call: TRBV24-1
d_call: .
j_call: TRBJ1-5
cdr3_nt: TGTGCCACCAGTGATCCTCCCGGGGGTCAGCCCCAGCATTTT
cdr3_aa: CATSDPPGGQPQHF

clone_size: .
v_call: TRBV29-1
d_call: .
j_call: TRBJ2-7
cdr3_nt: TGCAGCGTAAAAGACGGGACATCCTTCTACGAGCAGTACTTC
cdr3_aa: CSVKDGTSFYEQYF

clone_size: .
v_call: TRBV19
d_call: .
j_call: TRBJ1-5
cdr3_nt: TGTGCCAGTAGTATATTCGATAGGCCCCAGCATTTT
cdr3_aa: CASSIFDRPQHF

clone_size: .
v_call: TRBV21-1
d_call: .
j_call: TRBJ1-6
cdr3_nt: TGTGCCAGCAGAGGAGGACAGGCTAATAATTCACCCCTCCACTTT
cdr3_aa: CASRGGQANNSPLHF

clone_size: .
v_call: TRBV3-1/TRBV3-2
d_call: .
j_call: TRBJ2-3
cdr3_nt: TGTGCCAGCAGCCAAGGAATCCGAGCGATTACTCAAGATACGCAGTATTTT
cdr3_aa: CASSQGIRAITQDTQYF

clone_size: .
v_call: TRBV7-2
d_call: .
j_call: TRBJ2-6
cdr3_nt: TGTGCCAGCGGTCAGGGGGGCTCTGGGGCCAACGTCCTGACTTTC
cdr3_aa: CASGQGGSGANVLTF

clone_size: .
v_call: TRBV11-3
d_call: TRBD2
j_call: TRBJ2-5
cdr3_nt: TGTGCCAGCAGCTTAACATTGGGACTAGCGCAAGAGACCCAGTACTTC
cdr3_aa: CASSLTLGLAQETQYF

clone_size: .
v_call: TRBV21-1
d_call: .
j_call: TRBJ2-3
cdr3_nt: TGTGCCAGCAGCAAAGGCCTAGTGCCCGAATCTGAAGATACGCAGTATTTT
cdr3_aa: CASSKGLVPESEDTQYF

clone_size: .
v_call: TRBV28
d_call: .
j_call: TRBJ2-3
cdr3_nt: TGTGCCAGGGCTTGGGATACGCAGTATTTT
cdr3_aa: CARAWDTQYF

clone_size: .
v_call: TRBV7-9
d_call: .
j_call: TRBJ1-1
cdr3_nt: TGTGCCAGCAGCGTAGTGACAGGTATGAACACTGAAGCTTTCTTT
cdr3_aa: CASSVVTGMNTEAFF

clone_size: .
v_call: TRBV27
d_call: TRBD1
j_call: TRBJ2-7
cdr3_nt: TGTGCCAGCAGTTTAGGGACAGGGTCTTACGAGCAGTACTTC
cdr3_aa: CASSLGTGSYEQYF

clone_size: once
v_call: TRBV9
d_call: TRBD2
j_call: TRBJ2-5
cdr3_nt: TGTGCCAGCAGCGTAAAAGGACTAGCGGGAGGGCCGGGGGCCCAGTACTTC
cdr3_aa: CASSVKGLAGGPGAQYF

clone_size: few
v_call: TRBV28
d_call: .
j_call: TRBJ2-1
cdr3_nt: TGTGCCAGCATCCAAGGGGGTAGCTCCTACAATGAGCAGTTCTTC
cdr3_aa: CASIQGGSSYNEQFF

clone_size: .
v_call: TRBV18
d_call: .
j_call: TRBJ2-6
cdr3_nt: TGTGCCAGCTCACCACCGGGTCTAGGCATCTCTGGGGCCAACGTCCTGACTTTC
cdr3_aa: CASSPPGLGISGANVLTF

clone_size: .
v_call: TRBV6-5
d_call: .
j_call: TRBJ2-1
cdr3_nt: TGTGCCAGCACCCCCGGCCGGGTCGTGGACAATGAGCAGTTCTTC
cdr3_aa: CASTPGRVVDNEQFF

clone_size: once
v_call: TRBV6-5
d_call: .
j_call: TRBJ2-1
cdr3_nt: TGTGCCAGCGGGACTCAGGAAGGGGTCGGGGAGCAGTTCTTC
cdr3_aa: CASGTQEGVGEQFF

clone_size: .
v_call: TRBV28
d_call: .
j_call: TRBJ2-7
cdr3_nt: TGTGCCAGCACCCCGGAGCAGGGGTACTACGAGCAGTACTTC
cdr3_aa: CASTPEQGYYEQYF

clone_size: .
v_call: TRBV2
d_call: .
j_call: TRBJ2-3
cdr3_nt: TGTGCCAGCAAGGAGGGCCCATACTCCACAGATACGCAGTATTTT
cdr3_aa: CASKEGPYSTDTQYF

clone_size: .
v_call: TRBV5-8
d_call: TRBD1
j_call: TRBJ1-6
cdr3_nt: TGTGCCAGCAGCTTGGGCGATTGGACAGGAAATTCACCCCTCCACTTT
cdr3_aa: CASSLGDWTGNSPLHF

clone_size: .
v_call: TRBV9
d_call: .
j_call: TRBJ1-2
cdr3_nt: TGTGCCAGCAGCGTAGCCCTAGGGGTGGATGGCTACACCTTC
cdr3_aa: CASSVALGVDGYTF

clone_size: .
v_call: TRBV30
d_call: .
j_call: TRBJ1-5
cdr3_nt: TGTGCCTGGAGCGGTGGGGGAGGGGCCTCCCATCAGCCCCAGCATTTT
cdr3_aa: CAWSGGGGASHQPQHF

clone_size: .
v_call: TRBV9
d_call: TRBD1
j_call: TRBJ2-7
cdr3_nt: TGTGCCAGCAGCCCTTCGACAGGGGGCTCGGGACTAGTGTTCGAGCAGTACTTC
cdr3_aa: CASSPSTGGSGLVFEQYF